A single T cell receptor (beta chain) is shown here with its context. This clonotype was found many times. The antigen this receptor binds is unknown. No base-level quality is on record; no much larger clone is a single base apart. The data were obtained in a study of T cell repertoires in cytomegalovirus infection (dated by TCRdb to about 2019). Describing the broader study: Because public TCR beta signatures pointed to carriage of CMV infection together with the matching HLA type, the HLA type of each donor mattered for the analysis.

The instrument was an Illumina HiSeq 1500. TCRdb reprocessing: public reads trimmed at Q25 with fastp, clones called with MiXCR, in-frame beta chains kept. Rows with one shared CDR3 protein collapse into an entry with the most common genes and DNA. The sample includes under 200,000 distinct CDR3 sequences, with more than 9% observed a single time. About 4.6% of the sample is in the top ten clones. Ends trimmed: V by 2 bases, J by 2 bases; bases unmatched to a gene: 10. The germline V gene encodes CDR1 MDHEN and CDR2 SYDVKM. The CDR3 covers 17 residues, taking in both the cysteine and the phenylalanine. Solely the CDR3 DNA is kept, with 51 bases framed from the first base. The full study reports these points: In the ex vivo response, HLA-C-restricted CMV-specific TCR beta clonotypes were dominant, and in two of eight donors the single most frequent clonotype came from this HLA-C-restricted group. In both this cohort and an independent cohort of approximately 350 donors, the cumulative frequency of public TCR beta family members distinguished carriers of CMV infection plus the relevant HLA type.

The chain was built from TRBV28 and TRBJ2-7; 9 bases in the middle match TRBD1. The sequence derives from a human donor in good health (CMV status not recorded). Some clones in this sample may be carry-over from other donors' samples. Sequenced material: PBMCs. CDR3 protein: CASSLAPGQGDTYEQYF. The base sequence is TGTGCCAGCAGTTTAGCCCCGGGACAGGGCGACACCTACGAGCAGTACTTC.